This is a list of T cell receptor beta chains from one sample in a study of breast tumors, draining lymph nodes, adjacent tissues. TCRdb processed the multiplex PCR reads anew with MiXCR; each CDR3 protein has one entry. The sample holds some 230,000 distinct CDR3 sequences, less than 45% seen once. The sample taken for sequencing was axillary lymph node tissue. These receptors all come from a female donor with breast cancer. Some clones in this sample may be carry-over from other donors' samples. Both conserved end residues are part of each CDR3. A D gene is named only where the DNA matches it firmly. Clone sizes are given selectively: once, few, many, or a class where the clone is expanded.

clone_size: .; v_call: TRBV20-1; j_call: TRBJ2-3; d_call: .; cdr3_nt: TGCAGTGCCACCAGTGATCCCCCTCCGTTCACAGATACGCAGTATTTT; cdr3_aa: CSATSDPPPFTDTQYF
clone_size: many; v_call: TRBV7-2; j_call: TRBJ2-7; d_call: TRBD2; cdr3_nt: TGTGCCAGCAGCTCCAAGTTGGGACTAGCGGGAGGTGCCTACGAGCAGTACTTC; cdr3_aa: CASSSKLGLAGGAYEQYF
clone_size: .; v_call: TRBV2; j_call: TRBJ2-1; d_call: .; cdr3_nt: TGTGCCAGCAGTGAAGGAACAGCGGGCTCCTACAATGAGCAGTTCTTC; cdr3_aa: CASSEGTAGSYNEQFF
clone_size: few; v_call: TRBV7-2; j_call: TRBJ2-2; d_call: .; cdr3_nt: TGTGCCAGCAGCTTAGGGGGCCTGAACACCGGGGAGCTGCTTTTT; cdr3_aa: CASSLGGLNTGELLF
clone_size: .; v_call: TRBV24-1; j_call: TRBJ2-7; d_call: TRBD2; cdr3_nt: TGTGCCACCGCATCTAGCGGGGGATACGAGCAGTACTTC; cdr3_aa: CATASSGGYEQYF
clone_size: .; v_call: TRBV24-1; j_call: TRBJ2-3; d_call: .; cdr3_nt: TGTGCCACCACGCTAACTAGCACAGATACGCAGTATTTT; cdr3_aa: CATTLTSTDTQYF
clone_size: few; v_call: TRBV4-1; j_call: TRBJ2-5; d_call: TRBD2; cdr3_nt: TGCGCCAGCAGCCAAACTAGCGGGGGATATCAAGAGACCCAGTACTTC; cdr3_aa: CASSQTSGGYQETQYF
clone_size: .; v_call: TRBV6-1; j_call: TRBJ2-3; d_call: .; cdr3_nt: TGTGCCAGCAGTGTAAAGGATACGCAGTATTTT; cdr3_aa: CASSVKDTQYF
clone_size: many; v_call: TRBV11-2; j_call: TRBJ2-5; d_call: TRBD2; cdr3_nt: TGTGCCAGCAGCTTGGGACTAGCGGGACAAGAGACCCAGTACTTC; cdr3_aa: CASSLGLAGQETQYF
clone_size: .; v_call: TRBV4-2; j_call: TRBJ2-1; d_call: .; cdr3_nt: TGTGCCAGCAGCCAAGGGGGCCCCGCGCCCAATGAGCAGTTCTTC; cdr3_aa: CASSQGGPAPNEQFF
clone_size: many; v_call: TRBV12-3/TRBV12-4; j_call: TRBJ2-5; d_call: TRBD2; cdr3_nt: TGTGCCAGCAGCTTTAGCGGGAGGGGGGGAGAGACCCAGTACTTC; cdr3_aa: CASSFSGRGGETQYF
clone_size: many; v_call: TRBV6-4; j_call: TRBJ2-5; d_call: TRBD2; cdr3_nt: TGTGCCAGCAGTGACCGCCCACCTGCGGGAGGGCCCTATGGAGAGACCCAGTACTTC; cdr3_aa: CASSDRPPAGGPYGETQYF
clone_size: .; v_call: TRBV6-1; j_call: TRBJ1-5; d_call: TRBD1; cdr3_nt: TGTGCCAGTAGACCAGGGACAGGAAACAATCAGCCCCAGCATTTT; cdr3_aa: CASRPGTGNNQPQHF
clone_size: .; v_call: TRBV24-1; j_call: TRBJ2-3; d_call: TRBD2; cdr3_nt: TGTGCCACCAGTGATGTCCTAGCGGGGCCGGGCACAGATACGCAGTATTTT; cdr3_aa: CATSDVLAGPGTDTQYF
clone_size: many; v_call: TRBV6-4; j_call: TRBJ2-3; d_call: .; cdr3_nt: TGTGCCAGCAGTGACAGGGAGGCGGACACAGATACGCAGTATTTT; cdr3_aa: CASSDREADTDTQYF
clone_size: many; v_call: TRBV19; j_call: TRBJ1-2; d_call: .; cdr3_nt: TGTGCCAGTAGTATCGACATCGTTAACTATGGCTACACCTTC; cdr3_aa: CASSIDIVNYGYTF
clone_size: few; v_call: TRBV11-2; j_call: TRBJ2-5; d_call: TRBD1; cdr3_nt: TGTGCCAGCAGCTTGGACAGGGGGATGAAAGAGACCCAGTACTTC; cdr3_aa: CASSLDRGMKETQYF
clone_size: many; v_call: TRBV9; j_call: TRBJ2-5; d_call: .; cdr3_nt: TGTGCCAGCAGCACCCTTAGCGAGCAAGAGACCCAGTACTTC; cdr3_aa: CASSTLSEQETQYF
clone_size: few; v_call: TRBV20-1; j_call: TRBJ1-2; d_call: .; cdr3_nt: TGCAGTGCTATGGGCAGTCGCTATGGCTCCACCTTC; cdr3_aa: CSAMGSRYGSTF
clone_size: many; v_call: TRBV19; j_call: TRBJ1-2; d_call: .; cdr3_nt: TGTGCCAGTACCTTATATGGACCAGCTAACTATGGCTACACCTTC; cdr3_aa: CASTLYGPANYGYTF
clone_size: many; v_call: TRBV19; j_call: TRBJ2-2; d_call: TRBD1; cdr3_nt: TGTGCCAGTAGTTTTGCGGGACAGGGGGTGGTGAGTAGCGGGAAGGTCACCGGGGAGCTGTTTTTT; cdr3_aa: CASSFAGQGVVSSGKVTGELFF
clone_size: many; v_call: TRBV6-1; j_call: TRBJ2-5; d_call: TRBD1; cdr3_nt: TGTGCCAGCAGTGAACAGGGACAGCGAGAGACCCAGTACTTC; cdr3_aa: CASSEQGQRETQYF
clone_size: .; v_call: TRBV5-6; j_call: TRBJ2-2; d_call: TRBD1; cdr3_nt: TGTGCCAGCAGCTTGGGACAGGGCCAATACACCGGGGAGCTGTTTTTT; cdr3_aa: CASSLGQGQYTGELFF
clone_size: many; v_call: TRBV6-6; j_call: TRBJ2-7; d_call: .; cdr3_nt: TGTGCCAGCAGTCACTCGGGTTCGCGGGGAGCCTACGAGCAGTACTTC; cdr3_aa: CASSHSGSRGAYEQYF
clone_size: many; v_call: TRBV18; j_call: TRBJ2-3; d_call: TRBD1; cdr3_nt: TGTGCCAGTTCACCCAGGGGGCAGGTAGATACGCAGTATTTT; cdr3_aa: CASSPRGQVDTQYF
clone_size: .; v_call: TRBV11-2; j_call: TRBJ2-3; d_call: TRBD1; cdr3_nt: TGTGCCAGCAGCCAATTAGGGACAGGGGTCACAGATACGCAGTATTTT; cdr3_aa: CASSQLGTGVTDTQYF
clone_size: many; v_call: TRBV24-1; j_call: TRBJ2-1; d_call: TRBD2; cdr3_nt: TGTGCCACCAGTGACTACGGACTAGCGGGATTAAATGAGCAGTTCTTC; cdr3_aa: CATSDYGLAGLNEQFF
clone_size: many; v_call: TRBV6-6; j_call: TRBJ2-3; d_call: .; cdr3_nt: TGTGCCAGCAGTTACCGGCTGACAGATACGCAGTATTTT; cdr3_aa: CASSYRLTDTQYF
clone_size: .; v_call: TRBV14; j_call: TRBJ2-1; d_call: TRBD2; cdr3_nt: TGTGCCAGCAGCCAAAGCGGGGGCCGGTACAATGAGCAGTTCTTC; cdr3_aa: CASSQSGGRYNEQFF
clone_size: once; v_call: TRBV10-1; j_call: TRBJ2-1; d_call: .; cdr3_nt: TGCGCCAGCAGTGAGCAGGGAAGCTACAATGAGCAGTTCTTC; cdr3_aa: CASSEQGSYNEQFF
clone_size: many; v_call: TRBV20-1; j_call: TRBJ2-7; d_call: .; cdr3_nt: TGCAGTGCCAGAGGACTCCCATACTCCGAGCAGTACTTC; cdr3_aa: CSARGLPYSEQYF
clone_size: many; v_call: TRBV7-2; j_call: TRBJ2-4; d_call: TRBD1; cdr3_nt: TGTGCCAGCAGCTCACAGGGGACGAGAGCCAAAAACATTCAGTACTTC; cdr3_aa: CASSSQGTRAKNIQYF
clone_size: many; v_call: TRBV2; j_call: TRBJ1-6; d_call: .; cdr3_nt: TGTGCCAGCAGTGGGGGTTTGTCGGGGCTTTCCTATAATTCACCCCTCCACTTT; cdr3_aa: CASSGGLSGLSYNSPLHF
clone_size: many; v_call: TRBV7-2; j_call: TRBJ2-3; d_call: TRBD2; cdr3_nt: TGTGCCAGCAGCTTAGTGTTTACTTCTAGCGGGGGCCACACAGATACGCAGTATTTT; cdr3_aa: CASSLVFTSSGGHTDTQYF
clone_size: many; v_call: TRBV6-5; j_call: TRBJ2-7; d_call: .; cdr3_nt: TGTGCCAGCAGTTACGTCTCAAGGTGGGGAGGCTACGAGCAGTACTTC; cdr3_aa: CASSYVSRWGGYEQYF